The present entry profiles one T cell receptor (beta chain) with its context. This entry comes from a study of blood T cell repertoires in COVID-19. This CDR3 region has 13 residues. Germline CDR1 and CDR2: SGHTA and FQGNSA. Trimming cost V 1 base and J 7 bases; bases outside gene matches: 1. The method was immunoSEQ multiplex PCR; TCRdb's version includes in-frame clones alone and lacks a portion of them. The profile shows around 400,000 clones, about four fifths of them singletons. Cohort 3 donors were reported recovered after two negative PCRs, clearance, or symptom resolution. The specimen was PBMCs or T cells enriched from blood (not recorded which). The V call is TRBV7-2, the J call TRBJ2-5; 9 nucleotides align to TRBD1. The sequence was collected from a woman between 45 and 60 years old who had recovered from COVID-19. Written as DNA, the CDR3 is TGTGCCAGCAGCTTAGGGGACAGGGTGACCCAGTACTTC. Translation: CASSLGDRVTQYF.